This entry features one T cell receptor (beta chain) sequence. Its antigen is not identified. The PCR used 60 Vbeta and 13 Jbeta primers. Repertoires were generated with immunoSEQ multiplex PCR, while TCRdb's copy carries only in-frame clones and drops some. The sample shows more than 200,000 clones, approximately 70% of them seen only once. This record comes from a study of cytomegalovirus exposure and HLA in healthy donors. Trimming cost V 2 bases and J 8 bases, with 10 bases left between them. Germline CDR1 and CDR2: SEHNR and FQNEAQ (reference sequence). The CDR3 contains 13 residues. Findings and caveats of the study: According to an earlier analysis, most TCR beta V segments yielded productive rearrangements about 87% or about 30% of the time. Later analysis associated a missense DCLRE1C variant with TCR beta V- and J-gene trimming.

The sequenced sample was PBMCs. This chain joins TRBV7-9 and TRBJ2-1, with D perhaps TRBD2 (6 bases). The source of this sequence is a man aged 40-55 years in good health and CMV-seropositive. The CDR3 region is CASSLTSGDEQFF. The CDR3 DNA is TGTGCCAGCAGCTTAACCTCGGGGGATGAGCAGTTCTTC.